In this sample, the clone carrying this T cell receptor beta chain turned up once. Its antigen is still unknown. This CDR3 has 13 residues. Trimming took off 5 bases at V and 3 bases at J, with 11 bases between the two ends. Germline CDR1 and CDR2: MNHNS and SASEGT. These data belong to a study of cytomegalovirus exposure and HLA in healthy donors. Profiling relied on immunoSEQ multiplex PCR, and the TCRdb table lists in-frame clones only, not all of them. The data contain some 170,000 clones, about 89% of them singletons. Study-level results: Researchers counted some 150 TCR beta chains as cytomegalovirus-associated. The tendency of first-cohort TCR clusters to co-occur in the roughly 110 validation repertoires was the finding of a later analysis.

This sequence joins TRBV6-1 and TRBJ2-7; the D gene is possibly TRBD2 (5 bases). Source material: PBMCs. The source is a man aged 18 to 30 in good health and CMV-seropositive. CDR3 nucleotides: TGTGCCAGCAGTTGGGCGGGCGACTACGAGCAGTACTTC. This codes for CASSWAGDYEQYF.